Listed below are T cell receptor beta chains from one sample, sequenced in a study of PD-1 blockade in mismatch repair-deficient tumors. The protocol was immunoSEQ multiplex PCR, while the TCRdb copy is restricted to in-frame clones and leaves out a portion. The profile shows about 60,000 clones, approximately 89% of them singletons. The material was peripheral blood, obtained 52 weeks after starting pembrolizumab. The receptors originated from an adult with mismatch repair-deficient cancer. Both conserved end residues are part of each CDR3. Each record gives: J gene, V gene, clone size, D gene, CDR3 DNA, CDR3 protein. D genes are given only for firm matches. Some rows mark clone size as missing; the rest say once, few, many or name a class of expanded clone.

j_call: TRBJ2-7
v_call: TRBV10-3
clone_size: once
d_call: .
cdr3_nt: TGTGCCACGAGGGTCACTAGAGAGGCGTACGAGCAGTACTTC
cdr3_aa: CATRVTREAYEQYF

j_call: TRBJ1-1
v_call: TRBV7-9
clone_size: .
d_call: .
cdr3_nt: TGTGCCAGCGGTTCACCGGAACGAATGAACACTGAAGCTTTCTTT
cdr3_aa: CASGSPERMNTEAFF

j_call: TRBJ1-4
v_call: TRBV15
clone_size: .
d_call: TRBD1
cdr3_nt: TGTGCCACCAGCAGTGCGACAGGGGGCGTTGAAAAACTGTTTTTT
cdr3_aa: CATSSATGGVEKLFF

j_call: TRBJ2-1
v_call: TRBV19
clone_size: .
d_call: TRBD2
cdr3_nt: TGTGCCAGTAGTATGCTAGCGGGGTCCTACAATGAGCAGTTCTTC
cdr3_aa: CASSMLAGSYNEQFF

j_call: TRBJ2-5
v_call: TRBV11-2
clone_size: .
d_call: .
cdr3_nt: TGTGCCAGCAGCATAAAGCCGTCCAGGTACCAAGAGACCCAGTACTTC
cdr3_aa: CASSIKPSRYQETQYF

j_call: TRBJ2-3
v_call: TRBV7-8
clone_size: .
d_call: TRBD2
cdr3_nt: TGTGCCAGCCTCCGGGGGGTCGATTACACAGATACGCAGTATTTT
cdr3_aa: CASLRGVDYTDTQYF

j_call: TRBJ2-3
v_call: TRBV11-2
clone_size: .
d_call: .
cdr3_nt: TGTGCCAGCAGCTCCGGAGGGCCAGATACGCAGTATTTT
cdr3_aa: CASSSGGPDTQYF

j_call: TRBJ2-4
v_call: TRBV7-9
clone_size: .
d_call: .
cdr3_nt: TGTGCCAGCAGCGACGCGGGGGCAACCAACATTCAGTACTTC
cdr3_aa: CASSDAGATNIQYF

j_call: TRBJ2-1
v_call: TRBV5-6
clone_size: .
d_call: .
cdr3_nt: TGTGCCAGCAGGCGGCGGGACTACAATGAGCAGTTCTTC
cdr3_aa: CASRRRDYNEQFF

j_call: TRBJ2-1
v_call: TRBV30
clone_size: .
d_call: TRBD1
cdr3_nt: TGTGCCTGGAGTAGGGACAGGGCGGGTAATGAGCAGTTCTTC
cdr3_aa: CAWSRDRAGNEQFF

j_call: TRBJ2-5
v_call: TRBV4-1
clone_size: .
d_call: .
cdr3_nt: TGCGCCAGCAGCCCGTTCGGGGACACCCAGTACTTC
cdr3_aa: CASSPFGDTQYF

j_call: TRBJ2-5
v_call: TRBV4-1
clone_size: few
d_call: TRBD2
cdr3_nt: TGCGCCAGCAGCCAAGGTAGTAGCGGGAGCCAAGAGACCCAGTACTTC
cdr3_aa: CASSQGSSGSQETQYF

j_call: TRBJ1-1
v_call: TRBV19
clone_size: .
d_call: .
cdr3_nt: TGTGCCAGTAGTAGAACGGGGACACCTGAAGCTTTCTTT
cdr3_aa: CASSRTGTPEAFF

j_call: TRBJ2-1
v_call: TRBV11-3
clone_size: .
d_call: .
cdr3_nt: TGTGCCAGCAGCTTACGCAGCTCCTACAATGAGCAGTTCTTC
cdr3_aa: CASSLRSSYNEQFF

j_call: TRBJ2-3
v_call: TRBV25-1
clone_size: once
d_call: .
cdr3_nt: TGTGCCAGCAGACACAGGAGATCCACAGATACGCAGTATTTT
cdr3_aa: CASRHRRSTDTQYF

j_call: TRBJ2-7
v_call: TRBV6-1
clone_size: large
d_call: .
cdr3_nt: TGTGCCAGCAGTGAATCTGGCTACGAGCAGTACTTC
cdr3_aa: CASSESGYEQYF

j_call: TRBJ1-4
v_call: TRBV15
clone_size: .
d_call: .
cdr3_nt: TGTGCCACCAGCAGAGAGGCAGGTCCAACTAATGAAAAACTGTTTTTT
cdr3_aa: CATSREAGPTNEKLFF

j_call: TRBJ2-7
v_call: TRBV4-2
clone_size: .
d_call: TRBD2
cdr3_nt: TGTGCCAGCAGCCAAGATTGGAGCGGGAGCGGCTCCTACGAGCAGTACTTC
cdr3_aa: CASSQDWSGSGSYEQYF

j_call: TRBJ2-5
v_call: TRBV5-6
clone_size: .
d_call: .
cdr3_nt: TGTGCCAGCAGCCGGGACGGTCAAGAGACCCAGTACTTC
cdr3_aa: CASSRDGQETQYF

j_call: TRBJ2-1
v_call: TRBV19
clone_size: .
d_call: .
cdr3_nt: TGTGCCAGTAGGGCAGGAGCGGAGAGCTCCTACAATGAGCAGTTCTTC
cdr3_aa: CASRAGAESSYNEQFF

j_call: TRBJ2-1
v_call: TRBV6-5
clone_size: .
d_call: TRBD2
cdr3_nt: TGTGCCAGCAGTTACTTTAGCGGGAGCTCCTACAATGAGCAGTTCTTC
cdr3_aa: CASSYFSGSSYNEQFF

j_call: TRBJ1-5
v_call: TRBV28
clone_size: .
d_call: .
cdr3_nt: TGTGCCAGCAGTTTACTCACCCCAGCGACGGGTCAGCCCCAGCATTTT
cdr3_aa: CASSLLTPATGQPQHF

j_call: TRBJ1-4
v_call: TRBV6-1
clone_size: .
d_call: .
cdr3_nt: TGTGCCAGCAGTGAATTATTGGCTTGGGCAACTAATGAAAAACTGTTTTTT
cdr3_aa: CASSELLAWATNEKLFF

j_call: TRBJ2-1
v_call: TRBV5-1
clone_size: .
d_call: TRBD2
cdr3_nt: TGCGCCAGCAGTATAGCGGGGGTGGGTGAGCAGTTCTTC
cdr3_aa: CASSIAGVGEQFF

j_call: TRBJ2-3
v_call: TRBV4-1
clone_size: .
d_call: TRBD2
cdr3_nt: TGCGCCAGCAGCCAATTCGGGAGGAGCACAGATACGCAGTATTTT
cdr3_aa: CASSQFGRSTDTQYF

j_call: TRBJ2-7
v_call: TRBV4-1
clone_size: few
d_call: TRBD2
cdr3_nt: TGCGCCAGCAGCTCAACAGGAAGGGGGACTAGCGGTAACGAGCAGTACTTC
cdr3_aa: CASSSTGRGTSGNEQYF

j_call: TRBJ2-3
v_call: TRBV7-9
clone_size: .
d_call: TRBD1
cdr3_nt: TGTGCCAGCAGCGCCGCAGGGGGCAGGTTCGCAGATACGCAGTATTTT
cdr3_aa: CASSAAGGRFADTQYF

j_call: TRBJ1-2
v_call: TRBV7-2
clone_size: .
d_call: TRBD1
cdr3_nt: TGTGCCAGCAGACACCGTGGGACAGATGGCTACACCTTC
cdr3_aa: CASRHRGTDGYTF

j_call: TRBJ2-3
v_call: TRBV30
clone_size: .
d_call: .
cdr3_nt: TGTGCCTGGAGTGCCAGCACCACTATGGATACGCAGTATTTT
cdr3_aa: CAWSASTTMDTQYF

j_call: TRBJ1-5
v_call: TRBV19
clone_size: few
d_call: .
cdr3_nt: TGTGCCAGCAAGCGGACAGTTAGCAATCAGCCCCAGCATTTT
cdr3_aa: CASKRTVSNQPQHF

j_call: TRBJ2-1
v_call: TRBV11-2
clone_size: .
d_call: TRBD2
cdr3_nt: TGTGCCAGCAGCTCGCCTAGCGGGTTGGGCTACAATGAGCAGTTCTTC
cdr3_aa: CASSSPSGLGYNEQFF

j_call: TRBJ2-7
v_call: TRBV4-3
clone_size: .
d_call: TRBD2
cdr3_nt: TGCGCCAGCAGCCAAAACCTCGGGACTAGCGAAAGGGGCGAGCAGTACTTC
cdr3_aa: CASSQNLGTSERGEQYF

j_call: TRBJ2-7
v_call: TRBV5-1
clone_size: .
d_call: .
cdr3_nt: TGCGCCAGCGGGGGGGCGGACAGGGACTACGAGCAGTACTTC
cdr3_aa: CASGGADRDYEQYF

j_call: TRBJ2-5
v_call: TRBV13
clone_size: .
d_call: TRBD1
cdr3_nt: TGTGCCAGCAGCACCCGGGACAGGGTCTATCCTTTCTCGGAGACCCAGTACTTC
cdr3_aa: CASSTRDRVYPFSETQYF

j_call: TRBJ1-1
v_call: TRBV5-6
clone_size: .
d_call: .
cdr3_nt: TGTGCCAGCAGCTTACCCCAGGGATTCACTGAAGCTTTCTTT
cdr3_aa: CASSLPQGFTEAFF

j_call: TRBJ2-3
v_call: TRBV4-2
clone_size: .
d_call: .
cdr3_nt: TGTGCCAGCAGCCAAGATAGGTGGGCAGGCTTACCCACAGATACGCAGTATTTT
cdr3_aa: CASSQDRWAGLPTDTQYF

j_call: TRBJ2-5
v_call: TRBV12-5
clone_size: .
d_call: TRBD1
cdr3_nt: TGTGCTAGTGGTCTGGCAGGGACAGGGAAGGAGACCCAGTACTTC
cdr3_aa: CASGLAGTGKETQYF

j_call: TRBJ2-1
v_call: TRBV7-8
clone_size: once
d_call: TRBD2
cdr3_nt: TGTGCCAGCAGCCTGCGGACTAGCGGGGAGCTCTACAATGAGCAGTTCTTC
cdr3_aa: CASSLRTSGELYNEQFF

j_call: TRBJ1-3
v_call: TRBV11-2
clone_size: once
d_call: .
cdr3_nt: TGTGCCAGCAGCTTAGAAGGGAACTCTGGAAACACCATATATTTT
cdr3_aa: CASSLEGNSGNTIYF

j_call: TRBJ2-3
v_call: TRBV21-1
clone_size: .
d_call: .
cdr3_nt: TGTGCCAGCAGCCAGCGGGGTCCACGGAATTACACAGATACGCAGTATTTT
cdr3_aa: CASSQRGPRNYTDTQYF

j_call: TRBJ2-7
v_call: TRBV13
clone_size: .
d_call: TRBD1
cdr3_nt: TGTGCCAGCAGCTTATTAACGCCGAGACAGGGGACCTACGAGCAGTACTTC
cdr3_aa: CASSLLTPRQGTYEQYF

j_call: TRBJ2-3
v_call: TRBV7-8
clone_size: .
d_call: TRBD2
cdr3_nt: TGTGCCAGCAGCTTTGTAGCGGGAACAGATACGCAGTATTTT
cdr3_aa: CASSFVAGTDTQYF

j_call: TRBJ2-7
v_call: TRBV2
clone_size: .
d_call: TRBD2
cdr3_nt: TGTGCCAGCAGTGACACATCACTAGCGAACTACGAGCAGTACTTC
cdr3_aa: CASSDTSLANYEQYF

j_call: TRBJ2-7
v_call: TRBV30
clone_size: .
d_call: TRBD1
cdr3_nt: TGTGCCTGGGGACAGGTTTCCTACGAGCAGTACTTC
cdr3_aa: CAWGQVSYEQYF

j_call: TRBJ2-5
v_call: TRBV30
clone_size: .
d_call: TRBD2
cdr3_nt: TGTGCCTGGAGTCCCGAGACTAGCGTAAAAGAGACCCAGTACTTC
cdr3_aa: CAWSPETSVKETQYF

j_call: TRBJ2-5
v_call: TRBV6-1
clone_size: .
d_call: .
cdr3_nt: TGTGCCAGCAGTGAAGGTCCAGGACAAGAGACCCAGTACTTC
cdr3_aa: CASSEGPGQETQYF

j_call: TRBJ2-1
v_call: TRBV4-1
clone_size: few
d_call: .
cdr3_nt: TGCGCCAGCAGCCTCTCAGGGACTCGACAGTTCTTC
cdr3_aa: CASSLSGTRQFF

j_call: TRBJ2-1
v_call: TRBV4-3
clone_size: .
d_call: TRBD2
cdr3_nt: TGCGCCAGCAGCCGAGGACTAGCGGGCCGTTACAATGAGCAGTTCTTC
cdr3_aa: CASSRGLAGRYNEQFF

j_call: TRBJ2-7
v_call: TRBV7-9
clone_size: .
d_call: .
cdr3_nt: TGTGCCAGCAGCCCGATCAGTTACGAGCAGTACTTC
cdr3_aa: CASSPISYEQYF

j_call: TRBJ1-1
v_call: TRBV7-9
clone_size: once
d_call: TRBD1
cdr3_nt: TGTGCCAGCAGCCCGAGGACAGGGACGGGAACTGAAGCTTTCTTT
cdr3_aa: CASSPRTGTGTEAFF

j_call: TRBJ2-6
v_call: TRBV5-4
clone_size: .
d_call: .
cdr3_nt: TGTGCCAGCAGCTTGACTGGGGCCAACGTCCTGACTTTC
cdr3_aa: CASSLTGANVLTF

j_call: TRBJ2-1
v_call: TRBV7-9
clone_size: .
d_call: .
cdr3_nt: TGTGCCAGCAGCGCCCTAGCGAAAGAGCAGTTCTTC
cdr3_aa: CASSALAKEQFF

j_call: TRBJ2-2
v_call: TRBV6-6
clone_size: .
d_call: TRBD1
cdr3_nt: TGTGCCAGCAGCCTCCGATGGACAGGGCAAACCGGGGAGCTGTTTTTT
cdr3_aa: CASSLRWTGQTGELFF

j_call: TRBJ2-5
v_call: TRBV13
clone_size: .
d_call: .
cdr3_nt: TGTGCCAGCAGCTTAGGACGTGCTCCCCTACTGACCCAGTACTTC
cdr3_aa: CASSLGRAPLLTQYF